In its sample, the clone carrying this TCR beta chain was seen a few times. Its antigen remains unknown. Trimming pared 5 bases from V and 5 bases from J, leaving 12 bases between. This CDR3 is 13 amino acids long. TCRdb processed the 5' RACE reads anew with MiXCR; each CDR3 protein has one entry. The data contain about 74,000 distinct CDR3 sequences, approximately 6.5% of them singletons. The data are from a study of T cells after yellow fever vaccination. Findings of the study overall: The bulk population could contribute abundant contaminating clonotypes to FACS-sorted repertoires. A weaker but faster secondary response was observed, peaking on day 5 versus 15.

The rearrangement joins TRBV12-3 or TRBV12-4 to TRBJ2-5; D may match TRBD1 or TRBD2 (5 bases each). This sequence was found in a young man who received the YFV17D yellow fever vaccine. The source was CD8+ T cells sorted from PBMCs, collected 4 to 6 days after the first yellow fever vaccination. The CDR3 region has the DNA TGTGCCAGCAGTCCCGGGACCTGGGAGACCCAGTACTTC. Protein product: CASSPGTWETQYF.